One sample yielded the 21 T cell receptor beta chains listed below, sequenced in a study of blood T cells in healthy people across ages. Primers used in a second PCR of about 6 to 12 cycles were a sample-barcoded 5' primer and a J-beta primer mix. TCRdb reprocessed the 5' RACE reads with MiXCR, giving one entry per CDR3 protein. The sample lists 1.4 million to 1.5 million distinct CDR3 sequences; approximately 38% were seen once. The sequenced material came from blood. The receptors come from a woman aged 18-30 years in good health.

The chain carries TRBV6-1 and TRBJ1-1; D ambiguous. Trimming pared 4 bases from V and 7 bases from J, leaving 10 bases between. The CDR3 runs to 12 residues. Germline CDR1 and CDR2: MNHNS and SASEGT. The CDR3 sequence: CASSVTSGEAFF. The CDR3 nucleotides are TGTGCCAGCAGTGTTACGTCGGGTGAAGCTTTCTTT.

This chain uses TRBV14 with TRBJ2-5; D is undetermined. The CDR3 extends over 13 amino acids. Trimming pared 4 bases from V and 4 bases from J, leaving 10 bases between. Germline V lookup: CDR1 SGHDN, CDR2 FVKESK. In nucleotides, the CDR3 is TGTGCCAGCAGCCCGGCCATGGTAGAGACCCAGTACTTC. Translating gives CASSPAMVETQYF.

This clonotype was found a few times. The chain employs TRBV27 and TRBJ1-1; the D is unclear. The germline V gene has CDR1 MNHEY and CDR2 SMNVEV (reference sequence). CDR3 size: 14 residues. Trimming took 0 bases from V and 0 from J, leaving 5 bases between them. DNA for the CDR3: TGTGCCAGCAGTTTATCAGCGGTGAACACTGAAGCTTTCTTT. Its translation is CASSLSAVNTEAFF.

The chain carries TRBV28 and TRBJ1-6; D gene unclear. This CDR3 contains 13 residues. The V and J ends lost 3 bases and 5 bases respectively, with 5 bases between them. Germline lookup yields CDR1 MDHEN and CDR2 SYDVKM. The CDR3 region is CASSFRNNSPLHF. DNA of the CDR3: TGTGCCAGCAGTTTTAGAAATAATTCACCCCTCCACTTT.

In this sample, this clonotype turned up once. The chain is built from TRBV6-1 and TRBJ2-3, with 9 bases fitting TRBD2. In germline, CDR1 is MNHNS, CDR2 SASEGT. The J segment lost 0 bases and the V segment lost 2 bases, leaving 12 bases of the junction unmatched. The CDR3 extends over 19 amino acids. CDR3 residues: CASSEPLLVAGESTDTQYF. CDR3 nucleotides: TGTGCCAGCAGTGAACCTCTTTTGGTAGCGGGAGAGAGCACAGATACGCAGTATTTT.

The chain links TRBV25-1 to TRBJ2-5, with D perhaps TRBD2 (5 bases). Trimming stripped 3 bases from V and 4 bases from J, with 15 bases between. This CDR3 is 15 amino acids long. Germline values: CDR1 MGHDK, CDR2 SYGVNS. Here the CDR3 reads CASSDLTRMGETQYF. For the CDR3, the DNA is TGTGCCAGCAGTGACCTAACTAGGATGGGAGAGACCCAGTACTTC.

The genes are TRBV7-9 and TRBJ1-4, with TRBD1 as a possible D gene (5 bases). This CDR3 contains 14 residues. Germline lookup yields CDR1 SEHNR and CDR2 FQNEAQ (reference sequence). V lost 6 bases to trimming and J lost 8 bases, with 16 bases between them. CDR3 bases: TGTGCCAGCAGGCCCCCCGGGGGGGGAGAAAAACTGTTTTTT. Amino acid sequence: CASRPPGGGEKLFF.

CDR3 sequence reads: CASSLYLRGEETQYF. CDR3 DNA sequence: TGTGCCAGCAGCTTATACTTGCGTGGCGAAGAGACCCAGTACTTC. V gene TRBV7-2 combines with J gene TRBJ2-5; D gene unclear. This CDR3 is 15 amino acids long. The ends were cut back, 2 bases at V and 3 bases at J, with 13 bases in the middle. Germline CDR1 SGHTA, CDR2 FQGNSA.

This clonotype has just one count. The rearrangement links TRBV5-1 to TRBJ2-7; tentatively, D is TRBD1 or TRBD2 (5 bases each). Between the trimmed V and J ends, which lost 4 bases and 2 bases, there was a span of 13 bases. This CDR3 is 14 amino acids long. CDR1 is SGHRS and CDR2 is YFSETQ in the germline V gene. CDR3 region: CASSQRDGTYEQYF. The CDR3 nucleotides are TGCGCCAGCAGCCAAAGGGACGGTACCTACGAGCAGTACTTC.

V gene TRBV28 combines with J gene TRBJ2-1; TRBD1 is a possible D gene (6 bases). The CDR3 sequence is 16 residues long. Germline V gene lookup returns CDR1 MDHEN and CDR2 SYDVKM. V was shortened by 5 bases and J by 8 bases, with 22 bases between the two germline ends. CDR3 bases: TGTGCCAGCAGTACCCCTAAGGGGGAGCGAGGGGATGAGCAGTTCTTC. Protein product: CASSTPKGERGDEQFF. Supplemented by reference TRBV28 and TRBJ2-1, the full variable domain reads DVKVTQSSRYLVKRTGEKVFLECVQDMDHENMFWYRQDPGLGLRLIYFSYDVKMKEKGDIPEGYSVSREKKERFSLILESASTNQTSMYLCASSTPKGERGDEQFFGPGTRLTVL.

This chain joins TRBV3-1 and TRBJ2-5; D is undetermined. Germline values: CDR1 LGHDT, CDR2 YNNKEL (reference sequence). CDR3 length equals 12 residues. V was pared by 8 bases and J by 1 base, with 8 bases between. The DNA for the CDR3 is TGTGCCAGCGCCCTACCCCAAGAGACCCAGTACTTC. This codes for CASALPQETQYF.

This clonotype was seen a handful of times. The chain is built from TRBV6-5 and TRBJ1-2; maybe TRBD1 (6 bases). Germline CDR1 and CDR2: MNHEY and SVGAGI. This CDR3 spans 15 amino acids. V was cut by 0 bases and J by 4 bases, with 12 bases left in between. CDR3 residues: CASSYSLGAGYGYTF. The CDR3 DNA reads as TGTGCCAGCAGTTACTCGCTGGGGGCGGGCTATGGCTACACCTTC.

V gene TRBV9 combines with J gene TRBJ1-2; D possibly corresponds to TRBD1 (5 bases). The CDR3 runs 14 residues. Trimming removed 7 bases at V and 5 bases at J, with 18 bases between. CDR1 and CDR2 (germline): SGDLS, YYNGEE. CDR3 in amino acids: CASHRPDKDYGYTF. CDR3 DNA sequence: TGTGCCAGCCACCGTCCGGACAAAGATTATGGCTACACCTTC. The entire variable domain, with the rest obtained from reference TRBV9 and TRBJ1-2, is as follows: DSGVTQTPKHLITATGQRVTLRCSPRSGDLSVYWYQQSLDQGLQFLIQYYNGEERAKGNILERFSAQQFPDLHSELNLSSLELGDSALYFCASHRPDKDYGYTFGSGTRLTVV.

The chain recombines TRBV7-8 with TRBJ2-1, with 8 positions matching TRBD2. Germline CDR1 SGHVS, CDR2 FQNEAQ. This CDR3 spans 16 amino acids. The trim removed 2 bases at V and 13 bases at J, leaving 16 bases unmatched. The CDR3 coding sequence is TGTGCCAGCAGCTTAAGGTGGCGGGGGGTCCAAGAGACCCAGTTCTTC. It specifies CASSLRWRGVQETQFF.

The chain is built from TRBV24-1 and TRBJ1-5; D ambiguous. The V end was cut by 3 bases, the J end by 10 bases, with 15 bases between. CDR1 is KGHDR, CDR2 SFDVKD, per germline. The CDR3 length is 14 residues. In nucleotides, the CDR3 is TGTGCCACCAGTGATCAAACTACAGTGACTCCCCAGCATTTT. Protein product: CATSDQTTVTPQHF.

The chain links TRBV2 to TRBJ2-5, with D unresolved. This CDR3 has 13 amino acids. The germline V gene encodes CDR1 SNHLY and CDR2 FYNNEI. V was shortened by 7 bases and J by 0 bases, with 9 bases between the two germline ends. The CDR3 DNA reads TGTGCCAGCACCGTGGTATACCAAGAGACCCAGTACTTC. It translates to CASTVVYQETQYF.

This clonotype has only a few counts. The chain joins TRBV5-1 to TRBJ1-2, with 7 nucleotides matching TRBD1. The CDR3 runs to 13 residues. J lost 7 bases, V lost 3 bases, and 6 bases had no gene match. Germline CDR1 and CDR2: SGHRS and YFSETQ. The CDR3 nucleotides read TGCGCCAGCAGCTCAGGGGGTGATGGTGGCTACACCTTC. Its protein is CASSSGGDGGYTF.

The count of this clonotype is one. The rearrangement joins TRBV11-1 to TRBJ2-1, with a possible D match to TRBD2 (6 bases). Germline V gene lookup returns CDR1 SGHAT and CDR2 FQDESV (reference sequence). The CDR3 is 15 residues long. Trimming left V 4 bases short and J 5 bases short, with 15 bases between. The CDR3 DNA reads TGTGCCAGCAGCTATGAACGAGCGGGTAACAATGAGCAGTTCTTC. Protein: CASSYERAGNNEQFF.

This clonotype was observed a single time. The chain is built from TRBV6-6 and TRBJ1-1; tentatively, D is TRBD1 (5 bases). The CDR3 runs 15 residues. The germline CDR1 and CDR2 sequences are MNHNY and SVGAGI (reference sequence). V was pared by 2 bases and J by 3 bases, with 13 bases between. The CDR3 loop is CASSYGLGGDTEAFF. The CDR3 nucleotides are TGTGCCAGCAGTTACGGGTTGGGGGGAGACACTGAAGCTTTCTTT.

This clonotype was seen more than once but under ten times. The chain is built from TRBV12-3 or TRBV12-4 and TRBJ2-1; 9 positions agree with TRBD2. This CDR3 is built from 16 residues. With V trimmed by 3 bases and J by 13 bases, 16 bases remained unmatched. As DNA, the CDR3 is TGTGCCAGCAGTTTTATGACGACTAGCGGTAGAAGGACCCAGTTCTTC. It yields the protein CASSFMTTSGRRTQFF.

This sequence joins TRBV27 and TRBJ2-7; possible D gene TRBD2, 6 bases. CDR3 length: 16 residues. From germline, CDR1 is MNHEY and CDR2 SMNVEV (reference sequence). Trimming took 0 bases from V and 7 from J, leaving 19 bases between them. The DNA of the CDR3 is TGTGCCAGCAGTTTATCGATCCTAGGGGAGGCTGGTGAGCAGTACTTC. Translating gives CASSLSILGEAGEQYF.